The 19 T cell receptor beta chains presented below share a single source sample, sequenced in a study of CD8+CD57+ T cells in acquired aplastic anemia. For CDR3 and TCR beta VDJ profiling, genomic DNA was the template used. TCRdb re-called the reads through MiXCR, storing one row per CDR3 protein. The sample lists 200,000 to 250,000 distinct CDR3 sequences, about half occurring once. Patients chosen for sequencing had CD8+CD57+ cells that had expanded, as shown by flow cytometry. Material: sorted CD4+, CD8+, or CD8+CD57+ T cells (not recorded which) from PBMCs. Receptor source: a human donor with aplastic anemia.

With respect to this clonotype: A single base separates this from a much larger clone, so it may be a read error. The chain couples TRBV27 to TRBJ2-4; D is unresolved. Germline lookup yields CDR1 MNHEY and CDR2 SMNVEV (reference sequence). The CDR3 totals 13 residues. This CDR3 reads CASGLSVKNIQYF. The DNA of the CDR3 is TGTGCCAGCGGTTTATCGGTCAAAAACATTCAGTACTTC.

This clonotype turned up a few times. This chain links TRBV24-1 with TRBJ1-5; D is unclear. The CDR3 is made up of 11 amino acids. Germline V lookup: CDR1 KGHDR, CDR2 SFDVKD. The CDR3 loop reads CAPYSNQPQHF. CDR3 nucleotides: TGTGCACCTTATAGCAATCAGCCCCAGCATTTT.

In regard to this clonotype: This may be a read error, as it is one base from a much larger clone. The chain recombines TRBV5-1 with TRBJ1-4; no reliable D call. The CDR3 is made up of 12 amino acids. Germline CDR1 and CDR2: SGHRS and YFSETQ. V dropped 4 bases and J dropped 10 bases, with 11 bases sitting between them. In DNA form, the CDR3 reads TGCGCCAGCAGCGGGAGCTCCGGAAAACTGTTTTTT. Protein: CASSGSSGKLFF.

The chain couples TRBV14 to TRBJ2-5, with D perhaps matching TRBD1 or TRBD2 (5 bases each). Germline CDR1 reads SGHDN; CDR2 reads FVKESK. The V gene lost 3 bases and the J gene lost 1 base, with 15 bases spanning the gap. The CDR3 loop spans 16 amino acids. Written as DNA, the CDR3 is TGTGCCAGCAGCCATGGACTGGGGCAGTTCCAAGAGACCCAGTACTTC. It encodes CASSHGLGQFQETQYF.

The chain has TRBV2 and TRBJ2-7; maybe TRBD1 (7 bases). The CDR3 extends over 11 amino acids. CDR1 is SNHLY and CDR2 is FYNNEI in the germline V gene. V was pared by 6 bases and J by 8 bases, with 11 bases between. The CDR3 coding sequence is TGTGCCAGCAGGCGGGACAGTCAGCAGTACGTC. It encodes CASRRDSQQYV.

This chain joins TRBV7-8 and TRBJ2-5; no definite D call. The CDR3 runs 15 residues. CDR1 and CDR2 from the germline V gene are SGHVS and FQNEAQ. Trimming left V 0 bases short and J 2 bases short, with 10 bases between. The CDR3 sequence: CASSLAATIQETQYF. The CDR3 region has the DNA TGTGCCAGCAGCTTAGCGGCCACTATTCAAGAGACCCAGTACTTC.

The chain uses TRBV5-6 and TRBJ1-2; D possibly corresponds to TRBD1 (6 bases). The V gene's germline CDR1 is SGHDT and CDR2 YYEEEE. Trimming stripped 1 base from V and 6 bases from J, with 10 bases between. The CDR3 length is 13 residues. This CDR3 is CASSLMAGDGYTF. CDR3 in DNA: TGTGCCAGCAGCTTGATGGCAGGGGATGGCTACACCTTC.

The CDR3 bases are TGTGCCAGCAGCCTCGCTAGCGGACAGTTCTACGAGCAGTACTTC. The encoded protein is CASSLASGQFYEQYF. The gene calls are TRBV11-2 and TRBJ2-7; D possibly corresponds to TRBD2 (7 bases). V was pared by 5 bases and J by 3 bases, with 17 bases between. The length of the CDR3 is 15 residues. CDR1 SGHAT and CDR2 FQNNGV come from the germline V gene. The whole variable domain, remainder taken from reference TRBV11-2 and TRBJ2-7, is EAGVAQSPRYKIIEKRQSVAFWCNPISGHATLYWYQQILGQGPKLLIQFQNNGVVDDSQLPKDRFSAERLKGVDSTLKIQPAKLEDSAVYLCASSLASGQFYEQYFGPGTRLTVT.

This clonotype was counted at least ten times. The chain carries TRBV25-1 and TRBJ1-4; the match to TRBD1 covers 7 bases. This CDR3 has 15 residues. Germline assignment: CDR1 MGHDK and CDR2 SYGVNS. V was clipped by 3 bases and J by 7 bases; unmatched bases: 8. The CDR3 loop is CASSEANRGVEKLFF. CDR3 DNA sequence: TGTGCCAGCAGTGAGGCTAACAGGGGCGTTGAAAAACTGTTTTTT.

This clonotype occurred many times. This chain links TRBV29-1 with TRBJ1-2; no reliable D call. Per germline, CDR1 SQVTM and CDR2 ANQGSEA. Trimming removed 5 bases from V and 2 bases from J, with 30 bases in between. The CDR3 is 19 amino acids. CDR3 in amino acids: CSVHTLPSLSLKENYGYTF. The CDR3 DNA reads as TGCAGCGTTCATACCCTACCCAGTCTCAGCCTAAAAGAGAACTATGGCTACACCTTC. The full variable domain, with the rest looked up from reference TRBV29-1 and TRBJ1-2, is SAVISQKPSRDICQRGTSLTIQCQVDSQVTMMFWYRQQPGQSLTLIATANQGSEATYESGFVIDKFPISRPNLTFSTLTVSNMSPEDSSIYLCSVHTLPSLSLKENYGYTFGSGTRLTVV.

This clonotype has ten or more counts. The gene calls are TRBV15 and TRBJ1-3, with D unresolved. The CDR3 is 13 amino acids. The ends were cut back, 3 bases at V and 1 base at J, with 4 bases in the middle. CDR1 and CDR2 (germline): LNHNV, YYDKDF (reference sequence). CDR3 in amino acids: CATSSGSGNTIYF. CDR3 nucleotides: TGTGCCACCAGCAGTGGGTCTGGAAACACCATATATTTT.

This sequence joins TRBV19 and TRBJ1-2; 8 nucleotides align to TRBD1. CDR1 LNHDA and CDR2 SQIVND come from the germline V gene (reference sequence). Trimming removed 5 bases from V and 6 bases from J; junction bases left unmatched: 5. CDR3 length equals 13 residues. Written as DNA, the CDR3 is TGTGCCAGTAGTCTCGGGACAGGCAATGGCTACACCTTC. Translation: CASSLGTGNGYTF.

This clonotype was detected ten times or more. This chain links TRBV7-2 with TRBJ2-5; D gene ambiguous. V shed 5 bases and J shed 2 bases, with 6 bases lying between them. Germline CDR1 reads SGHTA; CDR2 reads FQGNSA. The CDR3 is 12 amino acids. This CDR3 reads CASSRIQETQYF. The CDR3 region has the DNA TGTGCCAGCAGCCGAATTCAAGAGACCCAGTACTTC.

This clonotype was found many times. This CDR3 is CSVERQGNEKLFF. The CDR3 DNA reads TGCAGCGTTGAGCGGCAGGGGAATGAAAAACTGTTTTTT. The V call is TRBV29-1, the J call TRBJ1-4, with a possible D match to TRBD1 (6 bases). V lost 3 bases and J 5 bases, leaving 10 bases between the germline ends. The CDR3 loop spans 13 amino acids. Germline loops: CDR1 SQVTM, CDR2 ANQGSEA.

This chain links TRBV24-1 with TRBJ1-4, with D maybe TRBD1 (5 bases). The CDR3 is 13 residues long. The V and J ends lost 12 bases and 5 bases respectively, with 15 bases between them. Germline CDR1 is KGHDR and CDR2 is SFDVKD. The CDR3 DNA is TGTGCCTTGCGGGACGGTCGGAATGAAAAACTGTTTTTT. It translates to CALRDGRNEKLFF.

There are many counts of this clonotype. The chain joins TRBV5-1 to TRBJ1-3; a weak D match, TRBD1 (6 bases). Germline loops: CDR1 SGHRS, CDR2 YFSETQ. V shed 4 bases and J shed 0 bases, with 17 bases lying between them. The CDR3 spans 17 residues. The chain's CDR3 is CASSPTGEGGSGNTIYF. The CDR3 nucleotides read TGCGCCAGCAGCCCTACCGGGGAGGGGGGCTCTGGAAACACCATATATTTT.

This chain connects TRBV7-9 to TRBJ1-4; TRBD1 aligns across 11 bases. Germline values: CDR1 SEHNR, CDR2 FQNEAQ (reference sequence). There are 15 residues in the CDR3. V shed 3 bases and J 7 bases; nucleotides not matched to a gene: 4. CDR3 region: CASSFSGQGGEKLFF. CDR3 coding DNA: TGTGCCAGCAGCTTCTCGGGACAGGGGGGTGAAAAACTGTTTTTT. Supplemented by reference TRBV7-9 and TRBJ1-4, the full variable domain reads DTGVSQNPRHKITKRGQNVTFRCDPISEHNRLYWYRQTLGQGPEFLTYFQNEAQLEKSRLLSDRFSAERPKGSFSTLEIQRTEQGDSAMYLCASSFSGQGGEKLFFGSGTQLSVL.

The V gene is TRBV5-1, the J gene TRBJ1-4, with D hard to call. CDR3 size: 16 residues. CDR1 SGHRS and CDR2 YFSETQ come from the germline V gene. V lost 0 bases to trimming and J lost 0 bases, with 9 bases between them. The CDR3: CASSLEGFATNEKLFF. The CDR3 region has the DNA TGCGCCAGCAGCTTGGAGGGTTTTGCAACTAATGAAAAACTGTTTTTT.

The CDR3 loop is CASSGEGGGDQPQHF. CDR3 nucleotides: TGTGCCAGCAGTGGGGAGGGGGGAGGGGATCAGCCCCAGCATTTT. V and J are TRBV2 and TRBJ1-5; perhaps TRBD1 as D (6 bases). The CDR3 is 15 amino acids. In germline, CDR1 is SNHLY, CDR2 FYNNEI. V lost 4 bases and J lost 5, with 15 bases in between. Looking up the rest from reference TRBV2 and TRBJ1-5 gives the full variable domain: EPEVTQTPSHQVTQMGQEVILRCVPISNHLYFYWYRQILGQKVEFLVSFYNNEISEKSEIFDDQFSVERPDGSNFTLKIRSTKLEDSAMYFCASSGEGGGDQPQHFGDGTRLSIL.